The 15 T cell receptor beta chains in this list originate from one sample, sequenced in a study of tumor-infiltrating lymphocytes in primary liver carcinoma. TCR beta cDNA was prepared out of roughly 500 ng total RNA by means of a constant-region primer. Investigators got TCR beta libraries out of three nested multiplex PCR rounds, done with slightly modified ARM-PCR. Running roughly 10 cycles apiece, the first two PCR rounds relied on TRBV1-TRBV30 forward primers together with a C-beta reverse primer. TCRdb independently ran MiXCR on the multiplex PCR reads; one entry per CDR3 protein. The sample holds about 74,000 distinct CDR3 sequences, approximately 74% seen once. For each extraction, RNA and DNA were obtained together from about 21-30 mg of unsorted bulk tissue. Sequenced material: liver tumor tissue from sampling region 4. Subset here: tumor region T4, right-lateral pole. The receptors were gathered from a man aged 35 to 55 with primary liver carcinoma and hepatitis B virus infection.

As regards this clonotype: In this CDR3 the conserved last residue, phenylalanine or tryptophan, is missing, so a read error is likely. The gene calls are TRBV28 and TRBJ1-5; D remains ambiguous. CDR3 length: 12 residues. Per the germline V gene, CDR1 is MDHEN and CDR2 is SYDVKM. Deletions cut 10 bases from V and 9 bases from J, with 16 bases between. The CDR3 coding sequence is TGTGCCAACAATAGCGAAGGTAGGCCCCAGCATTCT. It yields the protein CANNSEGRPQHS.

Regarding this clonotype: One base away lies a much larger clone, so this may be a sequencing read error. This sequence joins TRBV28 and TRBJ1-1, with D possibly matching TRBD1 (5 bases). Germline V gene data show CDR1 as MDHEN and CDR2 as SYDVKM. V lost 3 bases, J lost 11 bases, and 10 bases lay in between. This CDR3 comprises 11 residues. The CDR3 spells CASSLGPHAFF. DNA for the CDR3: TGTGCCAGCAGTTTGGGACCTCATGCTTTCTTT.

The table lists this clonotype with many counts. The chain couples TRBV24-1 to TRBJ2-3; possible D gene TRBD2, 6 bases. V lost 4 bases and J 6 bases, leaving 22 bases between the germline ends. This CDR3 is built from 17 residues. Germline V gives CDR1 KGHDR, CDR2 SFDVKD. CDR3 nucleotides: TGTGCCACCAGTGACACCGGGACTCACTTCCATCCGGATACGCAGTATTTT. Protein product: CATSDTGTHFHPDTQYF.

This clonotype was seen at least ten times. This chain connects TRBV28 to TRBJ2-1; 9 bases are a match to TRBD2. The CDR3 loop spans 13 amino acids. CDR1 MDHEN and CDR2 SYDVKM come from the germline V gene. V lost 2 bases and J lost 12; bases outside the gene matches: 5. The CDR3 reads CASSLAGGPGQFF. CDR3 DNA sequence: TGTGCCAGCAGTTTAGCGGGAGGGCCTGGGCAGTTCTTC.

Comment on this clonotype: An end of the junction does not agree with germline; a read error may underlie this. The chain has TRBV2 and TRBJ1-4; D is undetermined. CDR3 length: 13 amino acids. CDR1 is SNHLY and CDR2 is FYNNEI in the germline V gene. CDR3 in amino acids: CASSEESVGKQFF. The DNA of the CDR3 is TGTGCCAGCAGTGAAGAGTCAGTTGGAAAACAGTTTTTT.

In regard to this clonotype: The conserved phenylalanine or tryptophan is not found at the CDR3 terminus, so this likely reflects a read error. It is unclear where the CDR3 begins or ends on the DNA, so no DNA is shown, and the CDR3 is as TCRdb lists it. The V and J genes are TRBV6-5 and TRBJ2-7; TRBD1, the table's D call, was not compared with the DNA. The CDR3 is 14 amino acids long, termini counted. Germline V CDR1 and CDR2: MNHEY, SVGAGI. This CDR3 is CASRYSGQGGERYL.

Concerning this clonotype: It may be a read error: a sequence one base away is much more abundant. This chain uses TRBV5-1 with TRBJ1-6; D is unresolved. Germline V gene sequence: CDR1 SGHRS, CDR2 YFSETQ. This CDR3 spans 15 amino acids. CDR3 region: CASSLAGSYNPPLHF. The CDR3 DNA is TGCGCCAGCAGCTTGGCGGGCTCCTATAATCCACCCCTCCACTTT.

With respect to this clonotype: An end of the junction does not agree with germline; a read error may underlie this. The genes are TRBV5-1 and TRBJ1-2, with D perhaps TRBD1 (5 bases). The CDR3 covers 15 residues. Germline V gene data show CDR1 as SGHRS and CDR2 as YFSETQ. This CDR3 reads CARSLQHIGDYGYTF. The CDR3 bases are TGCGCCAGAAGCTTGCAACACATAGGGGACTATGGCTACACCTTC.

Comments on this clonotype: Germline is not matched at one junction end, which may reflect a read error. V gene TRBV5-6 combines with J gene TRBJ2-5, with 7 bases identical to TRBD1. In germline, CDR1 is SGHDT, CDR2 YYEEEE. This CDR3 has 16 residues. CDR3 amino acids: CASSLESWAGGETQYF. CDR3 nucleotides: TGTGCCAGTAGCTTGGAGTCTTGGGCAGGGGGTGAGACCCAGTACTTC. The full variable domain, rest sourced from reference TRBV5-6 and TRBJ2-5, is DAGVTQSPTHLIKTRGQQVTLRCSPKSGHDTVSWYQQALGQGPQFIFQYYEEEERQRGNFPDRFSGHQFPNYSSELNVNALLLGDSALYLCASSLESWAGGETQYFGPGTRLLVL.

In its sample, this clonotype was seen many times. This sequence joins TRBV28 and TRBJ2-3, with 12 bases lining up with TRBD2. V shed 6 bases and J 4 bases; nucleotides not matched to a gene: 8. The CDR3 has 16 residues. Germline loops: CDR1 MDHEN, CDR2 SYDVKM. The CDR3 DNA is TGTGCCAGCAGCCAACTAGCGGGAGGAGGGGCAGATACGCAGTATTTT. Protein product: CASSQLAGGGADTQYF. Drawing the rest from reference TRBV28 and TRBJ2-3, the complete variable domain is DVKVTQSSRYLVKRTGEKVFLECVQDMDHENMFWYRQDPGLGLRLIYFSYDVKMKEKGDIPEGYSVSREKKERFSLILESASTNQTSMYLCASSQLAGGGADTQYFGPGTRLTVL.

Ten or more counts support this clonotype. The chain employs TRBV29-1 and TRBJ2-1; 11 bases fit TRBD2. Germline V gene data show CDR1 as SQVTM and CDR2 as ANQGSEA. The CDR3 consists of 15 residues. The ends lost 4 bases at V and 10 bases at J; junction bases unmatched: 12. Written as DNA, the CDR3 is TGCAGCGTTGGGTTATTAGCGGGAGGGCCGGCGGAGCAGTTCTTC. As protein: CSVGLLAGGPAEQFF.

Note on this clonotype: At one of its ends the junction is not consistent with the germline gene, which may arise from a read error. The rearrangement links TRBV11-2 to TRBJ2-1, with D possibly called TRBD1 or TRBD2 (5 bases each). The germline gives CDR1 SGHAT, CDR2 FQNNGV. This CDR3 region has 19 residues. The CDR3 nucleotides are TGCGCCAGGAGGCGCGCAATCCGGATCCGGACAAGAATCCAGGATGAGCAGTTCTTC. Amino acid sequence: CARRRAIRIRTRIQDEQFF.

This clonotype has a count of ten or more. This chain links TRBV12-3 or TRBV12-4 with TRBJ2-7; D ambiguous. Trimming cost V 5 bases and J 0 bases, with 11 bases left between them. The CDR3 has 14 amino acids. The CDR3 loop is CASSPRTISYEQYF. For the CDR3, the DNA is TGTGCCAGCAGTCCTCGGACGATCTCCTACGAGCAGTACTTC.

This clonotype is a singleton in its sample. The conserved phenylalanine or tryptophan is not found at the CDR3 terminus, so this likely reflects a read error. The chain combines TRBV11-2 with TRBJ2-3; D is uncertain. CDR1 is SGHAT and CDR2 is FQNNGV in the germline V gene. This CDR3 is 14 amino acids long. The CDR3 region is CACSYPLVPDMQYS. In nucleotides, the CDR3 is TGTGCCTGCAGCTACCCCTTGGTCCCAGATATGCAGTATTCT.

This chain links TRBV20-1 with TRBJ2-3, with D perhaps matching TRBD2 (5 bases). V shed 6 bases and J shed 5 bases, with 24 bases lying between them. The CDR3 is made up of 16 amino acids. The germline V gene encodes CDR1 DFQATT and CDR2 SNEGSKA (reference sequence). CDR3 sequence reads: CSANSREKLSVDTQYF. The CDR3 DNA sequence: TGCAGTGCCAACTCCCGGGAAAAATTATCGGTAGATACGCAGTATTTT.